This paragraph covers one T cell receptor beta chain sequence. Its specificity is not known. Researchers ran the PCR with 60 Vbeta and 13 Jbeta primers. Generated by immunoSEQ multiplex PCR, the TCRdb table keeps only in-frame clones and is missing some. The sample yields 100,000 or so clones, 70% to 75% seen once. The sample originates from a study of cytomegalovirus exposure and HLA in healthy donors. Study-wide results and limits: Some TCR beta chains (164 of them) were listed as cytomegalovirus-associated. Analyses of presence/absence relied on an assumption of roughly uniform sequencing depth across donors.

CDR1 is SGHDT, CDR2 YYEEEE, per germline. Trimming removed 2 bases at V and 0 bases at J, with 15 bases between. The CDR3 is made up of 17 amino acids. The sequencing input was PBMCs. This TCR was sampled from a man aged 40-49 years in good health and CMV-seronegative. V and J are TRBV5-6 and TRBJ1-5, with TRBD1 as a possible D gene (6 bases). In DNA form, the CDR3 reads TGTGCCAGCAGCTTTGTATTAGCAGGGGTTAGCAATCAGCCCCAGCATTTT. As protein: CASSFVLAGVSNQPQHF.